This T cell receptor (beta chain) was found in a study of a mutant IDH1 vaccine in newly diagnosed glioma. J lost 5 bases, V lost 8 bases, and 0 bases had no gene match. The CDR3 sequence is 12 residues long. Germline V gene sequence: CDR1 MNHNS, CDR2 SASEGT. A remark on this clone: Its antigen is unidentified.

Study outcomes and limitations: Of the patients, roughly 93% had vaccine-induced immune responses.

The protocol was immunoSEQ multiplex PCR, while the TCRdb copy is restricted to in-frame clones and leaves out a portion. The sample contains approximately 110,000 clones, 85% to 90% of which appear only once. Time point of the sample: week 11, during vaccination. Vaccination comprised doses that each held 300 ug of mutant IDH1 20-mer peptide, plus topical imiquimod. The chain uses TRBV6-1 and TRBJ1-6; the match to TRBD1 covers 7 bases. The clonotype originates from a woman aged 45-60 years with glioma. The specimen was PBMCs, collected from a glioma patient whose treatment included an IDH1 peptide vaccine. As DNA, the CDR3 is TGTGCCAGCGACAGGGATAATTCACCCCTCCACTTT. Translation: CASDRDNSPLHF.